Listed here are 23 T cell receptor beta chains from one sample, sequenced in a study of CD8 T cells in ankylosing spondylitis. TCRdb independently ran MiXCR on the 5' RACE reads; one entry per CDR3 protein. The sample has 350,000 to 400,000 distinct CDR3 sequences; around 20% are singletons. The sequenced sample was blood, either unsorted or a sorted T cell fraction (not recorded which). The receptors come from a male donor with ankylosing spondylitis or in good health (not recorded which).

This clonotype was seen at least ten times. CDR3 protein: CASSSLLRRGDEQFF. CDR3 coding DNA: TGTGCCAGCAGCTCCCTTCTGAGGCGAGGGGATGAGCAGTTCTTC. The chain joins TRBV12-3 or TRBV12-4 to TRBJ2-1; TRBD1 or TRBD2 may be the D gene (5 bases each). The CDR3 loop spans 15 amino acids. V dropped 6 bases and J dropped 8 bases, with 20 bases sitting between them.

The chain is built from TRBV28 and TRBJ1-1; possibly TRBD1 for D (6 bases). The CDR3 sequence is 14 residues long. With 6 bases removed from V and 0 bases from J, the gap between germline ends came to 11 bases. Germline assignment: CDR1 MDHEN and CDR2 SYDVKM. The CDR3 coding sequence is TGTGCCAGCAGCCCAGGGGTGTTGAACACTGAAGCTTTCTTT. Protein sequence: CASSPGVLNTEAFF.

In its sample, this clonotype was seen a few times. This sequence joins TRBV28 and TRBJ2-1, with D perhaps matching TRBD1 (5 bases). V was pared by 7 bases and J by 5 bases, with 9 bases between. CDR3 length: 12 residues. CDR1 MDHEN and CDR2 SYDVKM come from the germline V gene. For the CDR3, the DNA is TGTGCCAGCACGTCGACAGACAATGAGCAGTTCTTC. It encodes CASTSTDNEQFF.

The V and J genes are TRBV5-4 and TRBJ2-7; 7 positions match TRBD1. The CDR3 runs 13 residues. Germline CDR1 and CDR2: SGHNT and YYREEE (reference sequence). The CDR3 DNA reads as TGTGCTACTTTACGGGCAGGGGGTACGAAGCAGTACTTC. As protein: CATLRAGGTKQYF.

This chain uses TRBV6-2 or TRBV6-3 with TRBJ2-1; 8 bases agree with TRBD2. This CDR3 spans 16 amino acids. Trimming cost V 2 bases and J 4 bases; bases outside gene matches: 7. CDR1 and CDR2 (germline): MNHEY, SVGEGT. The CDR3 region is CASSYAPAGVYNEQFF. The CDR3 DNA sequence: TGTGCCAGCAGTTACGCCCCAGCGGGGGTTTACAATGAGCAGTTCTTC.

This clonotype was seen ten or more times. This CDR3 reads CASSPTKGQETQYF. The DNA of the CDR3 is TGTGCCAGCAGCCCAACCAAAGGCCAGGAGACCCAGTACTTC. The genes are TRBV7-9 and TRBJ2-5; D ambiguous. This CDR3 contains 14 residues. From germline, CDR1 is SEHNR and CDR2 FQNEAQ (reference sequence). Trimming took 5 bases from V and 5 from J, leaving 15 bases between them.

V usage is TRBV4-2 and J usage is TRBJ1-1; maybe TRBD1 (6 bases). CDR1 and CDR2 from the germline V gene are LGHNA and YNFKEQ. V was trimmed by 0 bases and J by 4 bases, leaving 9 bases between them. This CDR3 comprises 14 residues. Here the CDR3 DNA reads TGTGCCAGCAGCCAAGATGCAGGGGCCACTGAAGCTTTCTTT. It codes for CASSQDAGATEAFF.

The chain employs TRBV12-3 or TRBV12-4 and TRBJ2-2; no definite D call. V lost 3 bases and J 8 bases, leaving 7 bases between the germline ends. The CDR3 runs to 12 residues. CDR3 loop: CASSFMAGELFF. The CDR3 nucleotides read TGTGCCAGCAGTTTTATGGCTGGGGAGCTGTTTTTT.

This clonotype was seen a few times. CDR3 DNA: TGCAGCGGGAAAGGGGAGGATGGTGAAGCTTTCTTT. Translation gives CSGKGEDGEAFF. The V gene is TRBV29-1, the J gene TRBJ1-1, with D possibly TRBD1 on 5 matching bases. The CDR3 consists of 12 residues. V was clipped by 7 bases and J by 7 bases, with 16 bases between them. CDR1 and CDR2 from the germline V gene are SQVTM and ANQGSEA. The full variable domain, rest sourced from reference TRBV29-1 and TRBJ1-1, is SAVISQKPSRDICQRGTSLTIQCQVDSQVTMMFWYRQQPGQSLTLIATANQGSEATYESGFVIDKFPISRPNLTFSTLTVSNMSPEDSSIYLCSGKGEDGEAFFGQGTRLTVV.

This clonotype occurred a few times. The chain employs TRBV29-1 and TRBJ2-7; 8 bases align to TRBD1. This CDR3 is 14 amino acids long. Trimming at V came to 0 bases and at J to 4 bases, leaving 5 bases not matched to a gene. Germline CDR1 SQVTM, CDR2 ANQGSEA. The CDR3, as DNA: TGCAGCGTTGAAGACGACGGGACAGGATACGAGCAGTACTTC. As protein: CSVEDDGTGYEQYF.

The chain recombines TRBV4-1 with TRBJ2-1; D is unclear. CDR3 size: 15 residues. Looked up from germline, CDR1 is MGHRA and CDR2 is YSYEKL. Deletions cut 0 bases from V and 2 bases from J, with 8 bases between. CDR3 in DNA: TGCGCCAGCAGCCAAGATCCAGTCACCTACAATGAGCAGTTCTTC. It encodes CASSQDPVTYNEQFF.

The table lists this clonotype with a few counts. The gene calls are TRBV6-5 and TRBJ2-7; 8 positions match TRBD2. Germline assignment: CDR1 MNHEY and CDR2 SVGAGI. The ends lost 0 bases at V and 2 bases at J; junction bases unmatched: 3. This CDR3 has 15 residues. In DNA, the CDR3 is TGTGCCAGCAGTTACTCGACGCGGGGGGCCTACGAGCAGTACTTC. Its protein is CASSYSTRGAYEQYF.

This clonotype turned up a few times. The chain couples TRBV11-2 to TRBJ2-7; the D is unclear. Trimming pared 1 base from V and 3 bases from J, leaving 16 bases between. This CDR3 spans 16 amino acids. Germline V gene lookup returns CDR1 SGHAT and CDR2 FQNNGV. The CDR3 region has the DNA TGTGCCAGCAGCTTAGGAGCTGGGGATCCCAACTACGAGCAGTACTTC. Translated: CASSLGAGDPNYEQYF.

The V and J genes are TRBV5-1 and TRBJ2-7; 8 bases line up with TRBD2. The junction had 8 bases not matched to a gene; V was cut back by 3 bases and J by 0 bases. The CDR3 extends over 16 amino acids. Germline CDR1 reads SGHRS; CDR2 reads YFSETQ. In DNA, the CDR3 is TGCGCCAGCAGCTGGAGTAGCGGGGACCTCTCCTACGAGCAGTACTTC. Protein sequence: CASSWSSGDLSYEQYF.

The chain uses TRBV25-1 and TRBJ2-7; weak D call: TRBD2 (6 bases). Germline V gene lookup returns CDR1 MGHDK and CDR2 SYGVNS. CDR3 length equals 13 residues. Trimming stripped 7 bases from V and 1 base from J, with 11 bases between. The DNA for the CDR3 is TGTGCCAGCACCTGGGGAGGATCCTACGAGCAGTACTTC. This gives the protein CASTWGGSYEQYF.

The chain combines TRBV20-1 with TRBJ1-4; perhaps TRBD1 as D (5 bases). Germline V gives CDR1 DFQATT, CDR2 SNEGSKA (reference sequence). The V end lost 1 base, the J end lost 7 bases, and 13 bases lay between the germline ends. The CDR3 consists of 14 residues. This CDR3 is CSARGQGHGEKLFF. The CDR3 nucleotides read TGCAGTGCTAGAGGGCAGGGCCATGGTGAAAAACTGTTTTTT.

The CDR3 DNA reads as TGTGCCACCCGGGACCTCGGAAAAAACATTCAGTACTTC. Protein: CATRDLGKNIQYF. The chain recombines TRBV15 with TRBJ2-4; D is possibly TRBD1 or TRBD2 (5 bases each). Germline V gene lookup returns CDR1 LNHNV and CDR2 YYDKDF (reference sequence). This CDR3 is 13 amino acids long. V gave up 8 bases and J gave up 4 bases, with 12 bases separating them.

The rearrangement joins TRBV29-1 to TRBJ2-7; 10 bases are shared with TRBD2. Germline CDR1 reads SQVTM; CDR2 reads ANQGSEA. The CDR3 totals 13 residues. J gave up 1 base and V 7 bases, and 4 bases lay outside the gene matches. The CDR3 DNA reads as TGCAGCGGAGCGGGGGGGCGGTCCTACGAGCAGTACTTC. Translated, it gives CSGAGGRSYEQYF.

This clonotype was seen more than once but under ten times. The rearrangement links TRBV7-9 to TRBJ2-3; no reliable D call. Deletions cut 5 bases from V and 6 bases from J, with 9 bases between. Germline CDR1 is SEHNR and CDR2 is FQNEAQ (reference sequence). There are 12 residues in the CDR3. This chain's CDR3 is CASSQAWDTQYF. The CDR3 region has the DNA TGTGCCAGCAGCCAAGCCTGGGATACGCAGTATTTT. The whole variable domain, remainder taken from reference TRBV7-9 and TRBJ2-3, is DTGVSQNPRHKITKRGQNVTFRCDPISEHNRLYWYRQTLGQGPEFLTYFQNEAQLEKSRLLSDRFSAERPKGSFSTLEIQRTEQGDSAMYLCASSQAWDTQYFGPGTRLTVL.

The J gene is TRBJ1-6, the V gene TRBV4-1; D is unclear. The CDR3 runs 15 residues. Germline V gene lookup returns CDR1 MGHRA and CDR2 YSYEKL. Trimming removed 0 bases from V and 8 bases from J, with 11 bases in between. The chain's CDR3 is CASSQEETRDSPLHF. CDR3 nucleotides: TGCGCCAGCAGCCAAGAAGAGACACGGGATTCACCCCTCCACTTT.

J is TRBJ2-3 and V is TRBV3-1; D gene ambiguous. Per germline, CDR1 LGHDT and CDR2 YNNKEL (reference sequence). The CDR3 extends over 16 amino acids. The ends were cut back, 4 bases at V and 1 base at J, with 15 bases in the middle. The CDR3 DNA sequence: TGTGCCAGCAGCCCCCATAGCTCCTGGGGCACAGATACGCAGTATTTT. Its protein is CASSPHSSWGTDTQYF.

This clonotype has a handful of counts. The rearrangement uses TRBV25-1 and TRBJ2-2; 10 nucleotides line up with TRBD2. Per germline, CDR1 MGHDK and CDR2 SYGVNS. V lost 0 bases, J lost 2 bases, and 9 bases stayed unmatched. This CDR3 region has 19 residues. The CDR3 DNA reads TGTGCCAGCAGTGAATATATGGGGGCTAGCGGGGGAAACACCGGGGAGCTGTTTTTT. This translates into CASSEYMGASGGNTGELFF.

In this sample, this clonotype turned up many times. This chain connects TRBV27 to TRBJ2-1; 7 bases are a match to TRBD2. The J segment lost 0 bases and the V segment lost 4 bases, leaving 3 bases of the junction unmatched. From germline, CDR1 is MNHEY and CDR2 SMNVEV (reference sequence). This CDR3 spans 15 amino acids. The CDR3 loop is CASSSAGSSYNEQFF. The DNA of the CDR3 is TGTGCCAGCAGTTCAGCGGGGAGCTCCTACAATGAGCAGTTCTTC.